These 5 T cell receptor beta chains came from one sample sequenced in a study of T cell responses to AZD1222 COVID-19 vaccine. The method was immunoSEQ multiplex PCR; TCRdb's version includes in-frame clones alone and lacks a portion of them. In the table there are about 94,000 clones, 75% to 90% of which are singletons. The sample in question was peripheral blood, obtained 28 days after the second AZD1222 dose. The source is an adult who received the AZD1222 COVID-19 vaccine.

V gene TRBV7-9 combines with J gene TRBJ2-1; TRBD2 agrees at 10 bases. This CDR3 region has 14 residues. CDR1 is SEHNR and CDR2 is FQNEAQ in the germline V gene (reference sequence). The ends lost 5 bases at V and 7 bases at J; junction bases unmatched: 5. The CDR3 here is CASSSGRVGNEQFF. The CDR3 bases are TGTGCCAGCAGCAGCGGGAGGGTGGGGAATGAGCAGTTCTTC.

The V and J genes are TRBV29-1 and TRBJ2-3; D might be TRBD1 (6 bases). Germline values: CDR1 SQVTM, CDR2 ANQGSEA. There are 12 residues in the CDR3. CDR3 sequence: CTTGSFTDTQYF. Here the CDR3 DNA reads TGCACCACAGGGTCATTCACAGATACGCAGTATTTT.

CDR3: CASSEATRPGELFF. The CDR3 DNA follows: TGTGCCAGCAGTGAAGCTACTCGCCCCGGGGAGCTGTTTTTT. This chain links TRBV6-1 with TRBJ2-2, with D unresolved. The CDR3 loop spans 14 amino acids. V gave up 0 bases and J gave up 6 bases, with 8 bases separating them. The germline gives CDR1 MNHNS, CDR2 SASEGT.

The chain employs TRBV7-2 and TRBJ2-7, with TRBD2 matching 7 bases. This CDR3 has 15 amino acids. Germline CDR1 reads SGHTA; CDR2 reads FQGNSA. J gave up 1 base and V 5 bases, and 8 bases lay outside the gene matches. For the CDR3, the DNA is TGTGCCAGCAGCCTGGTGGGGGAGGGGTCCTACGAGCAGTACTTC. Translation gives CASSLVGEGSYEQYF.

In its sample, this clone was seen a few times. This chain links TRBV2 with TRBJ1-2; D remains ambiguous. Trimming took 0 bases from V and 13 from J, leaving 12 bases between them. In germline, CDR1 is SNHLY, CDR2 FYNNEI. This CDR3 spans 12 amino acids. The CDR3 region is CASSEALPGFTF. Here the CDR3 DNA reads TGTGCCAGCAGTGAAGCGCTTCCGGGATTCACCTTC.